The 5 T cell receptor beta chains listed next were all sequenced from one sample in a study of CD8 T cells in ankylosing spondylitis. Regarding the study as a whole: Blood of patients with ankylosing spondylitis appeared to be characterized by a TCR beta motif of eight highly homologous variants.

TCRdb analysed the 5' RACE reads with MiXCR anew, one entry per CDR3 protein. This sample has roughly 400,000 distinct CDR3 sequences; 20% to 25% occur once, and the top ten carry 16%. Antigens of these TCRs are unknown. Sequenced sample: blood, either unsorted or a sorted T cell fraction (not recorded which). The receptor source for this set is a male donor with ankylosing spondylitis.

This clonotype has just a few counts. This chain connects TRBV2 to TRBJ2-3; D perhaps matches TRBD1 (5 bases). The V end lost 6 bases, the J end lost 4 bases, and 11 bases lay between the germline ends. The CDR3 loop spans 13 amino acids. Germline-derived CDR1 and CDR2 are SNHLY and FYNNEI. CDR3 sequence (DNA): TGTGCCAGCAGCTATGAGACAGCAGATACGCAGTATTTT. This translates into CASSYETADTQYF. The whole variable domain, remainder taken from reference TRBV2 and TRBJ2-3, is EPEVTQTPSHQVTQMGQEVILRCVPISNHLYFYWYRQILGQKVEFLVSFYNNEISEKSEIFDDQFSVERPDGSNFTLKIRSTKLEDSAMYFCASSYETADTQYFGPGTRLTVL.

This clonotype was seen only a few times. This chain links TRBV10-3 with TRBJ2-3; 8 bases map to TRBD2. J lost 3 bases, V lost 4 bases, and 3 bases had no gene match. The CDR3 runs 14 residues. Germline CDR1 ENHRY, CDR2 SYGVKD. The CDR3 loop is CAISAGLVTDTQYF. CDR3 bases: TGTGCCATCAGTGCGGGACTAGTAACAGATACGCAGTATTTT.

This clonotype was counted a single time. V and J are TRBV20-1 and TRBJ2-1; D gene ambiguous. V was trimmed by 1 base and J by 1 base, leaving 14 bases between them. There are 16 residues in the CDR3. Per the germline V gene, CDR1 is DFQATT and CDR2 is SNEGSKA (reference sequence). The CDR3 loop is CSARGFGASSYNEQFF. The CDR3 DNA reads TGCAGTGCTAGAGGTTTTGGAGCGTCGTCCTACAATGAGCAGTTCTTC.

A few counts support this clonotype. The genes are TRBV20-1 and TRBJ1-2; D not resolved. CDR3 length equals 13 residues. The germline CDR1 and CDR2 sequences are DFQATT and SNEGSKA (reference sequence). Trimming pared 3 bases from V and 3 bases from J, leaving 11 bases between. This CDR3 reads CSASMRPDYGYTF. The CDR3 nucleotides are TGCAGTGCTAGTATGCGACCTGACTATGGCTACACCTTC.

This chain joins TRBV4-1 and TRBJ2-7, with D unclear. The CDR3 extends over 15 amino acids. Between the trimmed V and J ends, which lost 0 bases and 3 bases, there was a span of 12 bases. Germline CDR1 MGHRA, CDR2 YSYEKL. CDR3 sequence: CASSQEELKDYEQYF. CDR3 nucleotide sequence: TGCGCCAGCAGCCAAGAAGAACTAAAGGACTACGAGCAGTACTTC.